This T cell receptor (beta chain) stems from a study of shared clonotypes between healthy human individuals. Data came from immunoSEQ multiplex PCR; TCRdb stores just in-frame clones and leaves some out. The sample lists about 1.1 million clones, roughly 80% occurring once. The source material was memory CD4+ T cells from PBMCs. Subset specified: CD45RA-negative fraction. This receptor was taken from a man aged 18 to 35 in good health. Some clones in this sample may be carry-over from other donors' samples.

CDR3 sequence: CASSLYLPAGGETQYF. CDR3 nucleotide sequence: TGTGCCAGCAGCTTATATCTTCCAGCGGGAGGAGAGACCCAGTACTTC. The chain employs TRBV13 and TRBJ2-5, with TRBD2 matching over 9 bases. The CDR3 is 16 residues long. The germline CDR1 and CDR2 sequences are PRHDT and FYEKMQ (reference sequence). J lost 4 bases, V lost 2 bases, and 8 bases had no gene match.